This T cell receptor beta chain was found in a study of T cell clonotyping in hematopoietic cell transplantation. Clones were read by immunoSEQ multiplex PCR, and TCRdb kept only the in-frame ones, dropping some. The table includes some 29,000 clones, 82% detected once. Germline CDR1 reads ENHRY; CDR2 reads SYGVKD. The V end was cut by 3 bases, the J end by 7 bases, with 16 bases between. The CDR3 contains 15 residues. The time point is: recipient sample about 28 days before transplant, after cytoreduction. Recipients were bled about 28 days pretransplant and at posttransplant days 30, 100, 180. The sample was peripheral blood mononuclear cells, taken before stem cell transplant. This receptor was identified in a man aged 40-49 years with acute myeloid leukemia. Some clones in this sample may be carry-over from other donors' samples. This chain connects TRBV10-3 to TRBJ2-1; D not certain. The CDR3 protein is CAISEWAEPPNEQFF. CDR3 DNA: TGTGCCATCAGTGAATGGGCAGAACCGCCTAATGAGCAGTTCTTC.